This TCR beta chain was sequenced for a study of immune evolution from preneoplasia to lung adenocarcinoma. The V gene lost 9 bases and the J gene lost 4 bases, with 18 bases spanning the gap. The germline V gene encodes CDR1 SNHLY and CDR2 FYNNEI. The CDR3 length is 14 residues. H&E slides confirmed each diagnosis, reviewed by two pathologists independently. Generated by immunoSEQ multiplex PCR, the TCRdb table keeps only in-frame clones and is missing some. The sample yields 9,000 to 10,000 clones, approximately 90% seen once. With regard to this clone: Its matching antigen is unknown.

Study-level findings and limits: KRAS-mutant nodules had the highest T cell clonality. From normal lung to invasive adenocarcinoma, top clone frequencies appeared to decrease. Clonality was highest in normal lung, lower in later-stage lesions apparently.

Source material: FFPE invasive lung adenocarcinoma tissue. The chain carries TRBV2 and TRBJ1-2; D is unresolved. This sequence was found in a person aged 65-85 years with invasive lung adenocarcinoma. Some clones in this sample may be carry-over from other donors' samples. CDR3 DNA sequence: TGTGCCAGTTGGTCTGGGCCTCTTAGCTATGGCTACACCTTC. Encoded protein: CASWSGPLSYGYTF.